This TCR beta chain stems from a study of blood T cells in healthy people across ages (dated by TCRdb to about 2015). For context, the study as a whole: In model experiments, roughly one uniquely barcoded TCR beta cDNA molecule per two T cells was captured by template switching. To track age-related changes in TCR beta repertoire diversity, the study relied on deep sequencing normalized with unique cDNA molecular identifiers. The donors were divided into four age groups: young (average around 16 years), middle-aged (about 39), aged (approximately 62) and long-lived (82). Donors of different ages were randomly distributed across sequencing lanes to avoid experimental bias. For two donors (one aged 18 to 30 and one aged 80 or older), the study analyzed two additional independent replicas of 1 million unique cDNA reads from the same blood draw.

The cysteine opens and the phenylalanine closes a CDR3 of 19 amino acids. Solely the CDR3 DNA is kept, with 57 bases framed from the first base. At the junction V is shortened by 0 bases and J by 3 bases, with 21 bases in between. Systemically healthy Caucasian individuals from Russia, around 39 in total and aged roughly 6 to 90 years, were included as donors. Each donor gave ten milliliters of peripheral blood, collected into EDTA-treated Vacutainer tubes. Ficoll-Paque density-gradient centrifugation was used to isolate PBMCs, with at least 7 million obtained per sample. Trizol reagent was used to extract total RNA from the PBMCs, yielding at least 6 micrograms per sample. The percentages of naive CD45RAhigh/CD27high T cells were determined by flow cytometry on a PBMC aliquot from every donor. The library was obtained by 5' RACE. The data were produced on an Illumina HiSeq 2500. The second PCR ran for roughly 6 to 11 cycles and used a J-beta primer mix along with a sample-barcoded 5' primer. A unique molecular identifier was introduced onto each TCR beta cDNA molecule by a template-switch 5' adaptor carrying 12 random nucleotides. Each sample yielded at least 2.5 million CDR3-containing paired-end reads. All of the RNA was converted into first-strand cDNA using the Mint cDNA synthesis kit, with a TRBC-specific oligonucleotide serving as the primer. Following uracil-DNA glycosylase treatment, all cDNA underwent a first 18-cycle PCR with the universal primers M1SS and BC2_uni_R. Per the original workflow: For normalization, 1 million high-quality reads, each with a distinct molecular identifier, were randomly selected from each sample. Reads with shared molecular identifiers were discarded instead of being binned into consensus sequences. CDR3 identification, clonotype clustering and error correction used MiTCR with a Q25 quality threshold and the strictest error-elimination algorithm. A nonparametric unseen species model with Euler transformation was used to estimate a lower bound on total TCR beta diversity. In TCRdb, the public reads were trimmed at Q25 with fastp and aligned with MiXCR, with productive beta chains retained. Identical CDR3 protein sequences are pooled into one entry, listed with their most common genes and DNA. The V and J calls and clone size come from TCRdb's table, not from the authors' own analysis. The table for this sample lists about 1.4 million distinct CDR3 sequences; 59% of them were counted only once. The ten largest clones capture over 6.5% of the sample.

Overall study results and their limits: The percentage of naive T cells measured by flow cytometry correlated strongly with observed TCR beta diversity. Since profiling was done on bulk unsorted PBMCs, naive and antigen-experienced compartments could not be conclusively compared. Compared with the aged group, the long-lived group had more naive CD4+ T cells, fewer expanded clones and increased TCR diversity, suggesting age selection. Donor CMV infection status was unknown, potentially confounding age-related changes in expanded clonotypes. Estimates of total diversity based on one million sequenced T cells were regarded as lower bounds and as underestimates. Observed TCR beta diversity per million T cells fell roughly linearly with age, and a significant reduction was already apparent by age approximately 40.

Concerning this clonotype: It lacks a known antigen. No clone much larger than this one lies a single base away; base qualities are absent.

The V and J segments used are TRBV12-3 or TRBV12-4 and TRBJ2-1; the D segment could be TRBD1, given 5 matching bases. The source of this sequence is a young man in good health. The sample taken for sequencing was blood. The DNA sequence reads TGTGCCAGCAGTTTAGCATCCAGGGTTGGTGTCCTATTCTACAATGAGCAGTTCTTC. It translates to CASSLASRVGVLFYNEQFF.